This T cell receptor beta chain was documented in a study of blood T cells in healthy people across ages. As concerns this clonotype: The target antigen is unknown.

General study results and limits: Across the age range, TCR beta diversity per million T cells fell in a roughly linear way.

V lost 4 bases to trimming and J lost 7 bases; unmatched junction nucleotides: 8. CDR1 and CDR2 from the germline V gene are SGHRS and YFSETQ. The CDR3 loop spans 13 amino acids. A second PCR of roughly 7 to 11 cycles used a sample-barcoded 5' primer and a J-beta primer mix. All samples yielded 2.5 million or more CDR3-containing paired-end reads. TCRdb redid the calling of the 5' RACE reads with MiXCR, one entry per CDR3 protein. The data contain hundreds of thousands of distinct CDR3 sequences, 40% to 50% of them singletons. This clonotype originated in a man older than 75 in good health. The gene calls are TRBV5-1 and TRBJ2-7; 7 positions match TRBD1. The sequencing input was blood. For the CDR3, the DNA is TGCGCCAGCAGCGCCGGGACAGAAGATGAGCAGTACTTC. Translated, it gives CASSAGTEDEQYF. Full variable domain (rest looked up from reference TRBV5-1 and TRBJ2-7): KAGVTQTPRYLIKTRGQQVTLSCSPISGHRSVSWYQQTPGQGLQFLFEYFSETQRNKGNFPGRFSGRQFSNSRSEMNVSTLELGDSALYLCASSAGTEDEQYFGPGTRLTVT.